One and the same sample provided the 21 T cell receptor beta chains below, sequenced in a study of blood T cell repertoires in COVID-19. The table came from immunoSEQ multiplex PCR; TCRdb's copy has only in-frame clones and leaves some out. The sample has fewer than 150,000 clones; approximately 77% are singletons. Sample: peripheral blood. All receptors derive from an elderly man with acute or convalescent COVID-19.

This chain uses TRBV11-2 with TRBJ1-2; D may be TRBD1 (5 bases). Germline lookup yields CDR1 SGHAT and CDR2 FQNNGV. The CDR3 runs to 14 residues. V was shortened by 1 base and J by 8 bases, with 14 bases between the two germline ends. CDR3 loop: CASSLVRGMGGYTF. The CDR3 DNA is TGTGCCAGCAGCTTAGTCCGGGGGATGGGCGGCTACACCTTC. The full variable domain, rest sourced from reference TRBV11-2 and TRBJ1-2, is EAGVAQSPRYKIIEKRQSVAFWCNPISGHATLYWYQQILGQGPKLLIQFQNNGVVDDSQLPKDRFSAERLKGVDSTLKIQPAKLEDSAVYLCASSLVRGMGGYTFGSGTRLTVV.

This clone was seen more than once but under ten times. The gene calls are TRBV5-4 and TRBJ1-2, with a weak D call TRBD1 (5 bases). Trimming removed 1 base at V and 5 bases at J, with 12 bases between. CDR1 and CDR2 (germline): SGHNT, YYREEE (reference sequence). This CDR3 comprises 14 residues. CDR3 sequence reads: CASSLMGGFYGYTF. The CDR3, as DNA: TGTGCCAGCAGCTTGATGGGGGGTTTTTATGGCTACACCTTC.

This chain uses TRBV10-3 with TRBJ2-1; the match to TRBD2 covers 7 bases. Germline V gives CDR1 ENHRY, CDR2 SYGVKD. Trimming removed 3 bases from V and 3 bases from J; junction bases left unmatched: 5. The CDR3 is made up of 15 amino acids. The CDR3 loop reads CAISDFVAGYNEQFF. CDR3 sequence (DNA): TGTGCCATCAGTGACTTTGTAGCGGGCTACAATGAGCAGTTCTTC.

V and J are TRBV3-1 (or the pseudogene TRBV3-2) and TRBJ1-5, with D unresolved. Deletions cut 2 bases from V and 2 bases from J, with 13 bases between. Germline-derived CDR1 and CDR2 are LGHDT and YNNKEL (reference sequence). This CDR3 has 16 amino acids. As DNA, the CDR3 is TGTGCCAGCAGCCAAAGAGGAGGTGGGGGCAATCAGCCCCAGCATTTT. It specifies CASSQRGGGGNQPQHF.

This chain connects TRBV28 to TRBJ2-5; D possibly corresponds to TRBD1 (5 bases). Trimming took off 3 bases at V and 5 bases at J, with 10 bases between the two ends. Germline V CDR1 and CDR2: MDHEN, SYDVKM. This CDR3 has 13 residues. CDR3 nucleotide sequence: TGTGCCAGCAGTTTTGACAGAGAGGAGACCCAGTACTTC. It is translated as CASSFDREETQYF.

This clone was observed once. The germline gene is not matched at one end of the junction; a read error may be the cause. The rearrangement uses TRBV19 and TRBJ1-3; no clear D gene. Germline CDR1 reads LNHDA; CDR2 reads SQIVND (reference sequence). The CDR3 loop spans 15 amino acids. CDR3 amino acids: CASSPGGVGIPLIHF. The CDR3 coding sequence is TGTGCCAGTAGCCCAGGCGGGGTTGGTATCCCATTGATACATTTT.

The CDR3 region is CASSVAGSNTGELFF. The CDR3 DNA sequence: TGTGCCAGCAGCGTAGCAGGATCCAACACCGGGGAGCTGTTTTTT. The rearrangement links TRBV9 to TRBJ2-2; D not resolved. There are 15 residues in the CDR3. V was shortened by 0 bases and J by 2 bases, with 8 bases between the two germline ends. Germline values: CDR1 SGDLS, CDR2 YYNGEE.

The chain joins TRBV5-1 to TRBJ1-1; 7 positions agree with TRBD1. CDR3 length equals 15 residues. V lost 4 bases and J lost 5; bases outside the gene matches: 11. Germline lookup yields CDR1 SGHRS and CDR2 YFSETQ. CDR3 nucleotides: TGCGCCAGCAGCGAACAGACAGGGAGTGTAACTGAAGCTTTCTTT. This translates into CASSEQTGSVTEAFF.

This clone appeared once. The chain has TRBV6-6 and TRBJ1-2; D may be TRBD1 (6 bases). Between the trimmed V and J ends, which lost 6 bases and 4 bases, there was a span of 15 bases. The CDR3 loop spans 14 amino acids. CDR1 MNHNY and CDR2 SVGAGI come from the germline V gene (reference sequence). This CDR3 reads CASSHPGVGYGYTF. CDR3 coding DNA: TGTGCCAGCAGCCACCCAGGGGTCGGCTATGGCTACACCTTC.

The rearrangement links TRBV11-2 to TRBJ2-2, with a tentative D call TRBD2 (5 bases). The CDR3 consists of 12 residues. CDR1 and CDR2 (germline): SGHAT, FQNNGV. DNA of the CDR3: TGTGCAGTCCGGGGGAACACCGGGGAGCTGTTTTTT. Its translation is CAVRGNTGELFF.

This clone was observed many times. The J gene is TRBJ1-2, the V gene TRBV5-4; the D gene is possibly TRBD1 (5 bases). Germline V lookup: CDR1 SGHNT, CDR2 YYREEE (reference sequence). The CDR3 contains 18 residues. V shed 1 base and J shed 2 bases, with 21 bases lying between them. This CDR3 is CASSLKVGGATLNYGYTF. Here the CDR3 DNA reads TGTGCCAGCAGCTTGAAGGTCGGAGGGGCCACGTTAAACTATGGCTACACCTTC.

This chain joins TRBV4-1 and TRBJ1-5, with 9 bases aligning to TRBD1. The CDR3 covers 15 residues. Germline CDR1 MGHRA, CDR2 YSYEKL. Germline trimming cut 0 bases from V and 6 bases from J; bases unmatched to any gene: 3. CDR3 amino acids: CASSQDSTGGQPQHF. CDR3 nucleotide sequence: TGCGCCAGCAGCCAAGACTCGACAGGGGGTCAGCCCCAGCATTTT.

The V and J genes are TRBV28 and TRBJ1-5; D might be TRBD1 (5 bases). The length of the CDR3 is 15 residues. Germline V lookup: CDR1 MDHEN, CDR2 SYDVKM. V lost 2 bases and J lost 3, with 11 bases in between. The CDR3 spells CASSLDQGHNQPQHF. The CDR3 DNA is TGTGCCAGCAGTTTAGACCAGGGTCACAATCAGCCCCAGCATTTT.

The gene calls are TRBV12-3 or TRBV12-4 and TRBJ2-7; D call uncertain. The CDR3 totals 12 residues. Between the trimmed V and J ends, which lost 2 bases and 2 bases, there was a span of 4 bases. The CDR3 is CASSLNTYEQYF. As DNA, the CDR3 is TGTGCCAGCAGTTTAAACACCTACGAGCAGTACTTC.

The CDR3 nucleotides read TGTGCCAGCAGCTTAGCGATGGGCGGGGCGATCTCCTACGAGCAGTACTTC. Translated: CASSLAMGGAISYEQYF. The chain carries TRBV7-2 and TRBJ2-7; weak D call: TRBD2 (6 bases). V lost 0 bases to trimming and J lost 0 bases, with 15 bases between them. The CDR3 runs 17 residues. Germline V gene lookup returns CDR1 SGHTA and CDR2 FQGNSA.

The chain is built from TRBV29-1 and TRBJ2-4; perhaps TRBD2 as D (5 bases). V lost 6 bases and J lost 9, with 18 bases in between. Looked up from germline, CDR1 is SQVTM and CDR2 is ANQGSEA. The CDR3 is 13 amino acids. This CDR3 is CSVRPAGEIIQYF. The DNA of the CDR3 is TGCAGCGTCAGACCTGCCGGGGAGATCATTCAGTACTTC.

This clone was found once. J is TRBJ1-3 and V is TRBV3-1 (or the pseudogene TRBV3-2); TRBD1 agrees at 7 bases. The CDR3 sequence is 14 residues long. Germline values: CDR1 LGHDT, CDR2 YNNKEL (reference sequence). The V and J ends lost 8 bases and 2 bases, in that order; junction bases with no gene match: 6. CDR3 protein: CASRRGQTGNTIYF. Here the CDR3 DNA reads TGTGCCAGCCGGAGGGGGCAAACTGGAAACACCATATATTTT.

The count of this clone is one. The chain employs TRBV7-9 and TRBJ2-7; 7 bases align to TRBD1. Germline V lookup: CDR1 SEHNR, CDR2 FQNEAQ (reference sequence). V lost 1 base, J lost 5 bases, and 14 bases stayed unmatched. There are 17 residues in the CDR3. CDR3 protein: CASSLDRGPSGANEQYF. CDR3 DNA sequence: TGTGCCAGCAGCTTAGACAGGGGTCCCTCTGGGGCGAACGAGCAGTACTTC.

Points on this clone: At the DNA level, this CDR3 is encoded by other sequences in the same sample as well. The chain links TRBV2 to TRBJ1-5, with 8 bases aligning to TRBD1. Unmatched junction bases numbered 2, after V lost 3 bases and J lost 4 bases. Germline-derived CDR1 and CDR2 are SNHLY and FYNNEI. The CDR3 is 14 residues long. This CDR3 is CASSEDRANQPQHF. The DNA of the CDR3 is TGTGCCAGCAGTGAGGACAGGGCGAATCAGCCCCAGCATTTT.

The sample holds a few counts of this clone. The J gene is TRBJ1-5, the V gene TRBV19; D remains ambiguous. The V end lost 2 bases, the J end lost 5 bases, and 10 bases lay between the germline ends. The CDR3 runs to 14 residues. Germline V gene data show CDR1 as LNHDA and CDR2 as SQIVND (reference sequence). CDR3 bases: TGTGCCAGTAGTATAATCACTCCTGATCAGCCCCAGCATTTT. This encodes CASSIITPDQPQHF.

This clone is a singleton in its sample. The chain has TRBV7-2 and TRBJ2-3; TRBD2 is a possible D gene (5 bases). Deletions cut 8 bases from V and 1 base from J, with 10 bases between. The CDR3 is 13 residues long. Germline values: CDR1 SGHTA, CDR2 FQGNSA. Written as DNA, the CDR3 is TGTGCCAGCCGGGGTGGGGGCACAGATACGCAGTATTTT. This sequence encodes CASRGGGTDTQYF.